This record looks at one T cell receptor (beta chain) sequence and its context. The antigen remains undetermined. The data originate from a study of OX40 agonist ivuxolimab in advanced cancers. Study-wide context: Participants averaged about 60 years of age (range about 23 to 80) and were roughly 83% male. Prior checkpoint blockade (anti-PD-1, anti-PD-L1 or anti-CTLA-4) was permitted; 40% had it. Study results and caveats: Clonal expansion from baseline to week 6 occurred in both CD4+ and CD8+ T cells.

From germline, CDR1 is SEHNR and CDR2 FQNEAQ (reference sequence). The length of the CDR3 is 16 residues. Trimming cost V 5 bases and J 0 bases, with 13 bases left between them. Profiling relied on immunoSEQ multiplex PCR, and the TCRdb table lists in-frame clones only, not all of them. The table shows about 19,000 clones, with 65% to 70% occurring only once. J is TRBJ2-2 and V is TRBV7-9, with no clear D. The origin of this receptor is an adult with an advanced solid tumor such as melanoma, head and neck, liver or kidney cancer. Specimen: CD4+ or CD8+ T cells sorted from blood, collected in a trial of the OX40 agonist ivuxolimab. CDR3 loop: CASSRFGTTNTGELFF. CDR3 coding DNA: TGTGCCAGCAGCCGTTTTGGCACTACGAACACCGGGGAGCTGTTTTTT.